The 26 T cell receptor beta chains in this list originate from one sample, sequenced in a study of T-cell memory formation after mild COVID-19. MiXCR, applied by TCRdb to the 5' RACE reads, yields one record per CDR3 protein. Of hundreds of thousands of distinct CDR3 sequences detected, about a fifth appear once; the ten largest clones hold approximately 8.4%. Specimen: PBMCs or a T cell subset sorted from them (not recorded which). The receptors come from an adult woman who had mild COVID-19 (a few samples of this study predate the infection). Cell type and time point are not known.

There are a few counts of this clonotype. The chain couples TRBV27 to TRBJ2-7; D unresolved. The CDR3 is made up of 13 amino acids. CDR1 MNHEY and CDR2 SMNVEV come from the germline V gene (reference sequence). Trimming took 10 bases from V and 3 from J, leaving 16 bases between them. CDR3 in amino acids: CATRALGLYEQYF. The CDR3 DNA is TGTGCCACACGAGCTTTGGGCCTCTACGAGCAGTACTTC.

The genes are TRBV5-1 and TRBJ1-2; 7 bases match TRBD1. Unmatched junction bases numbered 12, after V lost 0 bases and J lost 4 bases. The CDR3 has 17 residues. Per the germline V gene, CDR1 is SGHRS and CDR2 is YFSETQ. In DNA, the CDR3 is TGCGCCAGCAGCTTGGACCCGACAGGGAGAGGTGCCTATGGCTACACCTTC. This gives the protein CASSLDPTGRGAYGYTF.

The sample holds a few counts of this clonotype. CDR3 in DNA: TGTGCCAGTAGTATAGCCGGGCGGTACACAGATACGCAGTATTTT. This encodes CASSIAGRYTDTQYF. The J gene is TRBJ2-3, the V gene TRBV19; D is unresolved. Germline V gives CDR1 LNHDA, CDR2 SQIVND (reference sequence). V lost 1 base to trimming and J lost 2 bases, with 10 bases between them. The CDR3 runs to 15 residues.

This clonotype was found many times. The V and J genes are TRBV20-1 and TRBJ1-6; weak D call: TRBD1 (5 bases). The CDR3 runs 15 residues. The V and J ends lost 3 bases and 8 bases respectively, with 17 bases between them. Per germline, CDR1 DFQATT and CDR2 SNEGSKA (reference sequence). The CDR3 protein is CSASLGPLGDSPLHF. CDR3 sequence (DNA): TGCAGTGCTAGTCTGGGCCCCCTAGGGGATTCACCCCTCCACTTT.

As DNA, the CDR3 is TGTGCCAGTAGTATCCAGGGAACGGTTGGCTACACCTTC. Residues: CASSIQGTVGYTF. V usage is TRBV19 and J usage is TRBJ1-2; D is perhaps TRBD1 (5 bases). CDR1 is LNHDA, CDR2 SQIVND, per germline (reference sequence). The CDR3 totals 13 residues. Trimming removed 3 bases at V and 7 bases at J, with 12 bases between. The whole variable domain, filled in from reference TRBV19 and TRBJ1-2, reads DGGITQSPKYLFRKEGQNVTLSCEQNLNHDAMYWYRQDPGQGLRLIYYSQIVNDFQKGDIAEGYSVSREKKESFPLTVTSAQKNPTAFYLCASSIQGTVGYTFGSGTRLTVV.

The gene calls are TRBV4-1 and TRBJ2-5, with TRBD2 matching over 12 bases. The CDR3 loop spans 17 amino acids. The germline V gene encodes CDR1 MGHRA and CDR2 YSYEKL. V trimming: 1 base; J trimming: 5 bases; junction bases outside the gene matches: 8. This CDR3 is CASSQGFLAGGKETQYF. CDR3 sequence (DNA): TGCGCCAGCAGCCAAGGGTTTCTAGCGGGGGGGAAGGAGACCCAGTACTTC.

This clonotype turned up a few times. CDR3 sequence (DNA): TGCGCCAGCAGCCTCGAAGGGGGCGGCTTAAACACTGAAGCTTTCTTT. Its protein product is CASSLEGGGLNTEAFF. This sequence joins TRBV4-1 and TRBJ1-1, with TRBD1 matching 7 bases. The germline V gene encodes CDR1 MGHRA and CDR2 YSYEKL. V trimming: 4 bases; J trimming: 2 bases; junction bases outside the gene matches: 10. The CDR3 is 16 amino acids.

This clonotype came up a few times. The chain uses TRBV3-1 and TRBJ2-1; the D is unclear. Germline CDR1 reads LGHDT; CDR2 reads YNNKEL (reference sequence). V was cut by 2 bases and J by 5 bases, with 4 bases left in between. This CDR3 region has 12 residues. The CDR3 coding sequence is TGTGCCAGCAGCCAATTTAACAATGAGCAGTTCTTC. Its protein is CASSQFNNEQFF.

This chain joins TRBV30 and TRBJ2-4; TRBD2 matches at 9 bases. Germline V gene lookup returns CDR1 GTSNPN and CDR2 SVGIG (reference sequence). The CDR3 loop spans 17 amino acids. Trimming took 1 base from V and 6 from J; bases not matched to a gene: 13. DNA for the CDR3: TGTGCCTGGAGTGCTGGGCTAGCGGGGCACCTCGGAAACATTCAGTACTTC. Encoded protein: CAWSAGLAGHLGNIQYF.

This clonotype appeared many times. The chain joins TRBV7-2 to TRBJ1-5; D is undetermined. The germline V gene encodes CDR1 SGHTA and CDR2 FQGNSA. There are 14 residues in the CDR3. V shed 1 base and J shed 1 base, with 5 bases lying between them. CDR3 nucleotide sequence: TGTGCCAGCAGCTTAGGGGTGAGCAATCAGCCCCAGCATTTT. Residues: CASSLGVSNQPQHF.

CDR3 in DNA: TGTGCCAGCAGCTGGCCGGGACAGGGATCCGAGCAGTACTTC. Protein sequence: CASSWPGQGSEQYF. V gene TRBV6-5 combines with J gene TRBJ2-7; 9 nucleotides agree with TRBD1. The CDR3 spans 14 residues. The trim removed 6 bases at V and 6 bases at J, leaving 9 bases unmatched. Germline CDR1 is MNHEY and CDR2 is SVGAGI.

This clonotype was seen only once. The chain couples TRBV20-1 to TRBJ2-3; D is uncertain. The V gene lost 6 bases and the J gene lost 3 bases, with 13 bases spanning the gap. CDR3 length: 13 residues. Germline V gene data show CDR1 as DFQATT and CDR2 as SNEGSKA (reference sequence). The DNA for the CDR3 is TGCAGTGCCGGTTTGGTGGGGACAGATACGCAGTATTTT. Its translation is CSAGLVGTDTQYF.

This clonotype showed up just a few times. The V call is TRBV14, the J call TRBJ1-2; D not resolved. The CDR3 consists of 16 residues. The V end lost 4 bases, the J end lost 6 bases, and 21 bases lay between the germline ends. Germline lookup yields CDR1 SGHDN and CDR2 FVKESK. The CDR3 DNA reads TGTGCCAGCAGCCCCCTCCCGGGAACCCTGGAGCATGGCTACACCTTC. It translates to CASSPLPGTLEHGYTF.

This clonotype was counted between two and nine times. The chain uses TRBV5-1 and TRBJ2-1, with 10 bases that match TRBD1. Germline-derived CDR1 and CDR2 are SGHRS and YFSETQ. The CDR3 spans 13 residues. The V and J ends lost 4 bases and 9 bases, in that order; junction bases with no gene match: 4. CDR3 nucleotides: TGCGCCAGCAGCGGACAGGGGGACGCTGAGCAGTTCTTC. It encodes CASSGQGDAEQFF.

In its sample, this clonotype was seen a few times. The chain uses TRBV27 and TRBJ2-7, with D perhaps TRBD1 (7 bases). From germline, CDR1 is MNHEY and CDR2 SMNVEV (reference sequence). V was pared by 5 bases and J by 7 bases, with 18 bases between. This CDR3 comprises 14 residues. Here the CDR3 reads CASSPWTGGGEQYF. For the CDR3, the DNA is TGTGCCAGCAGTCCCTGGACAGGAGGAGGGGAGCAGTACTTC.

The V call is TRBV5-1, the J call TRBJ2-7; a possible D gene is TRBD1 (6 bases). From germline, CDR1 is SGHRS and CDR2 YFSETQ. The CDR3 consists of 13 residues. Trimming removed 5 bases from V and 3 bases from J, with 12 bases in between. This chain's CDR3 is CASRQDSNYEQYF. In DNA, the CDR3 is TGCGCCAGCAGACAGGACAGCAACTACGAGCAGTACTTC.

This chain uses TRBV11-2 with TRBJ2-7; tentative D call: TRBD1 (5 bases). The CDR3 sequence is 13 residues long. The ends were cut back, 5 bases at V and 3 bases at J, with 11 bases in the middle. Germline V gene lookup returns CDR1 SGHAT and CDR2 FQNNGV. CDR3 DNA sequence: TGTGCCAGCAGCCTCACAGGAAACTACGAGCAGTACTTC. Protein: CASSLTGNYEQYF.

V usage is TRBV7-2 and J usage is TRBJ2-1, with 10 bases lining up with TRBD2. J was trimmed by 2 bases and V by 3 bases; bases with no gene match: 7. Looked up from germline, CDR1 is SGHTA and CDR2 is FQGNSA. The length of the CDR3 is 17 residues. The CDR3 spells CASSFASGSKAYNEQFF. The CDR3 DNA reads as TGTGCCAGCAGCTTTGCTAGCGGGAGCAAAGCCTACAATGAGCAGTTCTTC.

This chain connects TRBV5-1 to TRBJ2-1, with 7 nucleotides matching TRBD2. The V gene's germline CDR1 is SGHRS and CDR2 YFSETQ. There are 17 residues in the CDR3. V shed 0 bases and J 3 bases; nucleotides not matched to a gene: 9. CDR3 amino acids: CASSLGYQGGDYNEQFF. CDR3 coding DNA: TGCGCCAGCAGCTTGGGTTATCAGGGAGGGGACTACAATGAGCAGTTCTTC.

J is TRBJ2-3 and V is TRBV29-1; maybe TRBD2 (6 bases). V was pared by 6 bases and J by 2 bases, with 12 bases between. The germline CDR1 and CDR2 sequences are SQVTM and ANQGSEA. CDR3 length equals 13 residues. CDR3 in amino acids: CSVTGGVTDTQYF. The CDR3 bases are TGCAGCGTCACTGGAGGGGTCACAGATACGCAGTATTTT.

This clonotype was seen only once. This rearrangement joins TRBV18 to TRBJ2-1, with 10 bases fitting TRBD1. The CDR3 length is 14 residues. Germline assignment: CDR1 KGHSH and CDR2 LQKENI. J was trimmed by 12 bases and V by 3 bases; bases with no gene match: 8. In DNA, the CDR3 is TGTGCCAGCTCACCGCTCGACAGGGGGCAAGGGCAGTTCTTC. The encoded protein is CASSPLDRGQGQFF. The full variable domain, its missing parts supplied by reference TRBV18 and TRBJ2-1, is NAGVMQNPRHLVRRRGQEARLRCSPMKGHSHVYWYRQLPEEGLKFMVYLQKENIIDESGMPKERFSAEFPKEGPSILRIQQVVRGDSAAYFCASSPLDRGQGQFFGPGTRLTVL.

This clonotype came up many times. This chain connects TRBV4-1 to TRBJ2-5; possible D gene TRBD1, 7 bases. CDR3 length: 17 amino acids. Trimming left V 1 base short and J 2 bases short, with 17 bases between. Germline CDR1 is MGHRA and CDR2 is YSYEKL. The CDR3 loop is CASSQGSSQGGQETQYF. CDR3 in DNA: TGCGCCAGCAGCCAAGGTTCTTCCCAGGGGGGACAAGAGACCCAGTACTTC.

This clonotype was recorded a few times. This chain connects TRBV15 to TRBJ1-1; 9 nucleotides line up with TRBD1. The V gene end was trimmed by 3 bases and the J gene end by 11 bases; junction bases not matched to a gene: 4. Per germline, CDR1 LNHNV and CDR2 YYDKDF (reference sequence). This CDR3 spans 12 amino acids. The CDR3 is CATSRKQGAAFF. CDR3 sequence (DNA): TGTGCCACCAGCAGGAAACAGGGGGCGGCTTTCTTT.

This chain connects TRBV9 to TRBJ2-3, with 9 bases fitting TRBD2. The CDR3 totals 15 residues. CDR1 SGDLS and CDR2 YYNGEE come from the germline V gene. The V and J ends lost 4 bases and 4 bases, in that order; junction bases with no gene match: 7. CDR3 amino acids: CASSLVSSGADTQYF. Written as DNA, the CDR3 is TGTGCCAGCAGCCTCGTCTCTAGCGGGGCAGATACGCAGTATTTT.

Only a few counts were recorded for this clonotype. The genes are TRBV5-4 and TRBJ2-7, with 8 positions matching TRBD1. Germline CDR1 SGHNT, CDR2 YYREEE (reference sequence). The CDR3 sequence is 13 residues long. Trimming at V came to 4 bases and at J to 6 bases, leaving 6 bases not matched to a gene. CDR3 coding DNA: TGTGCCAGCAGCCAGGGACAGGCGGGCGAGCAGTACTTC. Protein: CASSQGQAGEQYF.

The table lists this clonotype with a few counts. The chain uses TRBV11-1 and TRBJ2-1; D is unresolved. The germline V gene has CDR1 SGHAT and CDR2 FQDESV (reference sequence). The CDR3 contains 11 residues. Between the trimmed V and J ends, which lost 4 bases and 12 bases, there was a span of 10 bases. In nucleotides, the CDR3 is TGTGCCAGCAGCTCCCGATATGGGCAGTTCTTC. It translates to CASSSRYGQFF.